The next 31 T cell receptor beta chains were all read from a single sample in a study of blood T cell repertoires in COVID-19. Here immunoSEQ multiplex PCR was the method, and the copy in TCRdb shows in-frame clones only, minus some. The data hold some 220,000 clones, with roughly 83% observed a single time. Input material: PBMCs or T cells enriched from blood (not recorded which). The origin of the receptors is a woman between 40 and 50 years old with acute COVID-19.

The V gene is TRBV6-5, the J gene TRBJ2-5; 7 nucleotides line up with TRBD1. The CDR3 sequence is 15 residues long. V trimming: 7 bases; J trimming: 2 bases; junction bases outside the gene matches: 10. Looked up from germline, CDR1 is MNHEY and CDR2 is SVGAGI. In nucleotides, the CDR3 is TGTGCCAGCAACCGACTCGGGACAGAACAAGAGACCCAGTACTTC. Its translation is CASNRLGTEQETQYF.

The CDR3 DNA is TGTGCCAGCAGAGAACAGGGCGCCGCTGAAAAACTGTTTTTT. Protein sequence: CASREQGAAEKLFF. V gene TRBV2 combines with J gene TRBJ1-4; D might be TRBD1 (6 bases). The CDR3 totals 14 residues. Germline values: CDR1 SNHLY, CDR2 FYNNEI. Trimming shortened V by 6 bases and J by 7 bases, and 15 bases separated the two germline ends.

The chain employs TRBV10-2 and TRBJ2-5, with a tentative D call TRBD2 (6 bases). V lost 6 bases, J lost 5 bases, and 16 bases lay in between. Germline CDR1 WSHSY, CDR2 SAAADI. The CDR3 runs 14 residues. CDR3 amino acids: CASSTGVYQETQYF. As DNA, the CDR3 is TGCGCCAGCAGCACGGGGGTTTATCAGGAGACCCAGTACTTC.

J is TRBJ2-7 and V is TRBV11-2, with a tentative D call TRBD1 (6 bases). The CDR3 runs to 16 residues. V lost 3 bases and J lost 2, with 17 bases in between. Germline CDR1 SGHAT, CDR2 FQNNGV. CDR3 loop: CASSFGGTGRTYEQYF. The CDR3, as DNA: TGTGCCAGCAGCTTTGGCGGTACAGGGCGAACCTACGAGCAGTACTTC.

The rearrangement links TRBV19 to TRBJ1-1; TRBD1 agrees at 8 bases. This CDR3 region has 14 residues. V lost 7 bases, J lost 1 base, and 5 bases stayed unmatched. Germline CDR1 LNHDA, CDR2 SQIVND (reference sequence). The CDR3 nucleotides read TGTGCCAGTACCAGAGACAGGGGGAACACTGAAGCTTTCTTT. This sequence encodes CASTRDRGNTEAFF.

The chain links TRBV5-8 to TRBJ1-5; D is ambiguous. The CDR3 spans 16 residues. The germline V gene has CDR1 SGHTS and CDR2 YDEGEE. Trimming pared 4 bases from V and 0 bases from J, leaving 14 bases between. CDR3 sequence: CASSPAYAYSNQPQHF. The CDR3 bases are TGTGCCAGCAGCCCCGCGTATGCCTATAGCAATCAGCCCCAGCATTTT. Full variable domain (rest looked up from reference TRBV5-8 and TRBJ1-5): EAGVTQSPTHLIKTRGQQATLRCSPISGHTSVYWYQQALGLGLQFLLWYDEGEERNRGNFPPRFSGRQFPNYSSELNVNALELEDSALYLCASSPAYAYSNQPQHFGDGTRLSIL.

The chain has TRBV2 and TRBJ1-1, with 11 bases identical to TRBD1. Unmatched junction bases numbered 7, after V lost 5 bases and J lost 8 bases. Looked up from germline, CDR1 is SNHLY and CDR2 is FYNNEI. The CDR3 is 14 amino acids. The CDR3 DNA reads TGTGCCAGCAGTAAAGGACAGGGGGCCCCCGAAGCTTTCTTT. Its protein product is CASSKGQGAPEAFF. The full variable domain, rest sourced from reference TRBV2 and TRBJ1-1, is EPEVTQTPSHQVTQMGQEVILRCVPISNHLYFYWYRQILGQKVEFLVSFYNNEISEKSEIFDDQFSVERPDGSNFTLKIRSTKLEDSAMYFCASSKGQGAPEAFFGQGTRLTVV.

The chain couples TRBV14 to TRBJ1-1; TRBD1 matches at 8 bases. The V and J ends lost 3 bases and 2 bases, in that order; junction bases with no gene match: 8. Germline CDR1 is SGHDN and CDR2 is FVKESK. This CDR3 spans 16 amino acids. CDR3 residues: CASSHSEDRDNTEAFF. CDR3 nucleotides: TGTGCCAGCAGCCATTCAGAGGACAGGGATAACACTGAAGCTTTCTTT.

The CDR3 DNA is TGTGCCAGCAGCCAAGAGCAGGGGAAGACTGAAGCTTTCTTT. Translated: CASSQEQGKTEAFF. The chain is built from TRBV14 and TRBJ1-1; a weak D match, TRBD1 (6 bases). Trimming took off 0 bases at V and 5 bases at J, with 10 bases between the two ends. Germline CDR1 SGHDN, CDR2 FVKESK. The CDR3 loop spans 14 amino acids.

This sequence joins TRBV19 and TRBJ1-1; tentatively, D is TRBD1 (6 bases). Germline V gene lookup returns CDR1 LNHDA and CDR2 SQIVND (reference sequence). Trimming cost V 3 bases and J 7 bases, with 12 bases left between them. This CDR3 is built from 13 residues. CDR3 in DNA: TGTGCCAGTAGTATGGGGGCGTACAGTGAAGCTTTCTTT. This encodes CASSMGAYSEAFF.

This clone was counted a single time. CDR3 sequence reads: CASSSSVDTQYF. DNA for the CDR3: TGTGCCAGCAGCTCCTCGGTCGATACGCAGTATTTT. The chain carries TRBV3-1 (or the pseudogene TRBV3-2) and TRBJ2-3, with D unresolved. Deletions cut 5 bases from V and 6 bases from J, with 9 bases between. Per germline, CDR1 LGHDT and CDR2 YNNKEL (reference sequence). There are 12 residues in the CDR3.

The V and J genes are TRBV28 and TRBJ2-7, with 8 nucleotides matching TRBD2. The CDR3 extends over 15 amino acids. Germline V gene sequence: CDR1 MDHEN, CDR2 SYDVKM. The V and J ends lost 6 bases and 3 bases, in that order; junction bases with no gene match: 10. CDR3 sequence reads: CASSYAGGERYEQYF. CDR3 DNA: TGTGCCAGCAGCTATGCGGGGGGCGAGCGCTACGAGCAGTACTTC. Filled out from reference TRBV28 and TRBJ2-7, the complete variable domain reads DVKVTQSSRYLVKRTGEKVFLECVQDMDHENMFWYRQDPGLGLRLIYFSYDVKMKEKGDIPEGYSVSREKKERFSLILESASTNQTSMYLCASSYAGGERYEQYFGPGTRLTVT.

The V call is TRBV7-2, the J call TRBJ1-6; D unresolved. The CDR3 spans 13 residues. Trimming pared 2 bases from V and 9 bases from J, leaving 8 bases between. Germline-derived CDR1 and CDR2 are SGHTA and FQGNSA. The CDR3 nucleotides are TGTGCCAGCAGCTTAAATATGCGTTCACCCCTCCACTTT. Translating it yields CASSLNMRSPLHF.

This chain links TRBV4-3 with TRBJ1-2; no firm D call. Looked up from germline, CDR1 is LGHNA and CDR2 is YSLEER. The CDR3 is 16 amino acids. Trimming stripped 0 bases from V and 6 bases from J, with 17 bases between. CDR3 in DNA: TGCGCCAGCAGCCAAGATAGGACTTTACCTTTAGATGGCTACACCTTC. It codes for CASSQDRTLPLDGYTF.

This clone has only one observation. In the same sample, other DNA sequences code for this CDR3. The chain combines TRBV7-9 with TRBJ2-7; TRBD1 matches 9 bases. With 1 base clipped from V and 2 bases from J, the junction kept 0 bases outside the gene matches. Germline V CDR1 and CDR2: SEHNR, FQNEAQ (reference sequence). This CDR3 has 14 residues. CDR3: CASSLGQGAYEQYF. The CDR3 DNA follows: TGTGCCAGCAGCTTAGGACAGGGGGCCTACGAGCAGTACTTC.

This clone was detected only a few times. The chain combines TRBV19 with TRBJ1-5; D not resolved. Germline-derived CDR1 and CDR2 are LNHDA and SQIVND (reference sequence). This CDR3 region has 13 residues. Deletions cut 3 bases from V and 7 bases from J, with 10 bases between. The CDR3 region has the DNA TGTGCCAGTAGTATCCCGCCAGAACAGCCCCAGCATTTT. Its protein product is CASSIPPEQPQHF.

The CDR3 DNA sequence: TGCGCCAGCAGCTTGGTTAGCGGGGGACCCTACAATGAGCAGTTCTTC. Encoded protein: CASSLVSGGPYNEQFF. This rearrangement joins TRBV5-1 to TRBJ2-1; 9 bases align to TRBD2. There are 16 residues in the CDR3. V lost 0 bases to trimming and J lost 2 bases; unmatched junction nucleotides: 3. The germline CDR1 and CDR2 sequences are SGHRS and YFSETQ. Filled out from reference TRBV5-1 and TRBJ2-1, the complete variable domain reads KAGVTQTPRYLIKTRGQQVTLSCSPISGHRSVSWYQQTPGQGLQFLFEYFSETQRNKGNFPGRFSGRQFSNSRSEMNVSTLELGDSALYLCASSLVSGGPYNEQFFGPGTRLTVL.

The table lists this clone with a count of one. The DNA for the CDR3 is TGTGCCAGCAGCGGACAGGGTTCGAGTTCACCCCTCCACTTT. Its protein product is CASSGQGSSSPLHF. J is TRBJ1-6 and V is TRBV6-2 or TRBV6-3, with TRBD1 matching 8 bases. CDR1 is MNHEY and CDR2 is SVGEGT in the germline V gene. V dropped 6 bases and J dropped 9; count of bases not matched to a gene: 7. The CDR3 spans 14 residues.

The chain combines TRBV28 with TRBJ2-1; no firm D call. V was pared by 10 bases and J by 7 bases, with 11 bases between. Germline loops: CDR1 MDHEN, CDR2 SYDVKM. The CDR3 sequence is 11 residues long. The CDR3 DNA follows: TGTGCCACCACAATAATTAATGAGCAGTTCTTC. Protein product: CATTIINEQFF.

The chain has TRBV25-1 and TRBJ1-1; unclear D gene. CDR3 length equals 16 residues. The V gene lost 4 bases and the J gene lost 8 bases, with 23 bases spanning the gap. Germline assignment: CDR1 MGHDK and CDR2 SYGVNS. The CDR3 coding sequence is TGTGCCAGCAGTGGCGGAAAACTAGAGGAGGTGTACGAAGCTTTCTTT. It yields the protein CASSGGKLEEVYEAFF.

Notes on this clone: This may arise from a read error, as a much more abundant clone is one base away. The rearrangement joins TRBV3-1 (or the pseudogene TRBV3-2) to TRBJ2-1, with TRBD1 matching 9 bases. After removal of 4 bases from V and 4 bases from J, the junction contained 2 bases not matched to a gene. The CDR3 is made up of 14 amino acids. Per germline, CDR1 LGHDT and CDR2 YNNKEL (reference sequence). In DNA form, the CDR3 reads TGTGCCAGCAGCCCGGGACAGGGATACAATGAGCAGTTCTTC. This sequence encodes CASSPGQGYNEQFF.

The gene calls are TRBV18 and TRBJ1-3, with D maybe TRBD1 (5 bases). Trimming took off 0 bases at V and 2 bases at J, with 8 bases between the two ends. Germline-derived CDR1 and CDR2 are KGHSH and LQKENI. The CDR3 totals 15 residues. The CDR3 nucleotides are TGTGCCAGCTCACCACCCGGCAGGGCTGGAAACACCATATATTTT. It encodes CASSPPGRAGNTIYF. The complete variable domain, with remaining parts taken from reference TRBV18 and TRBJ1-3, reads NAGVMQNPRHLVRRRGQEARLRCSPMKGHSHVYWYRQLPEEGLKFMVYLQKENIIDESGMPKERFSAEFPKEGPSILRIQQVVRGDSAAYFCASSPPGRAGNTIYFGEGSWLTVV.

This clone was seen just once. The chain has TRBV6-1 and TRBJ2-1; 8 bases agree with TRBD1. Germline lookup yields CDR1 MNHNS and CDR2 SASEGT. This CDR3 contains 14 residues. Trimming took 6 bases from V and 7 from J; bases not matched to a gene: 8. This CDR3 reads CASRETGTGNEQFF. For the CDR3, the DNA is TGTGCCAGCAGAGAAACCGGGACAGGTAATGAGCAGTTCTTC.

The V gene is TRBV12-5, the J gene TRBJ2-1; TRBD1 agrees at 8 bases. Germline CDR1 is LGHNT and CDR2 is FRNRAP. The CDR3 loop spans 17 amino acids. The V and J ends lost 1 base and 2 bases, in that order; junction bases with no gene match: 7. CDR3 nucleotides: TGTGCTAGTGGTTTGGAGGGACAGGTGTATACCTACAATGAGCAGTTCTTC. Its protein product is CASGLEGQVYTYNEQFF. Looking up the rest from reference TRBV12-5 and TRBJ2-1 gives the full variable domain: DARVTQTPRHKVTEMGQEVTMRCQPILGHNTVFWYRQTMMQGLELLAYFRNRAPLDDSGMPKDRFSAEMPDATLATLKIQPSEPRDSAVYFCASGLEGQVYTYNEQFFGPGTRLTVL.

The CDR3 here is CSARRGEAFF. DNA of the CDR3: TGCAGTGCTAGAAGAGGGGAAGCTTTCTTT. The V and J genes are TRBV20-1 and TRBJ1-1; D gene ambiguous. The CDR3 runs 10 residues. Trimming cost V 2 bases and J 8 bases, with 6 bases left between them. CDR1 is DFQATT, CDR2 SNEGSKA, per germline (reference sequence).

The chain is built from TRBV20-1 and TRBJ2-1; no clear D. Germline V gives CDR1 DFQATT, CDR2 SNEGSKA (reference sequence). This CDR3 is built from 9 residues. The CDR3 here is CRVDNEQFF. The CDR3 DNA reads as TGCAGGGTAGACAATGAGCAGTTCTTC.

This clone appeared once. The chain carries TRBV5-1 and TRBJ2-6, with TRBD1 matching over 11 bases. CDR1 and CDR2 (germline): SGHRS, YFSETQ. The CDR3 is 18 amino acids. The junction had 6 bases not matched to a gene; V was cut back by 4 bases and J by 0 bases. The CDR3 DNA reads TGCGCCAGCAGCGCCGGGACAGGGGGAAGCTCTGGGGCCAACGTCCTGACTTTC. Protein product: CASSAGTGGSSGANVLTF.

The CDR3 protein is CASSRAELTDTQYF. As DNA, the CDR3 is TGTGCCAGCTCACGGGCCGAGTTAACAGATACGCAGTATTTT. This chain uses TRBV18 with TRBJ2-3; D is unclear. The CDR3 length is 14 residues. The V end lost 4 bases, the J end lost 3 bases, and 11 bases lay between the germline ends. Germline V lookup: CDR1 KGHSH, CDR2 LQKENI.

This chain joins TRBV2 and TRBJ2-1; 10 nucleotides align to TRBD1. V was clipped by 0 bases and J by 8 bases; unmatched bases: 1. Germline V gene sequence: CDR1 SNHLY, CDR2 FYNNEI. The CDR3 has 14 amino acids. CDR3: CASSEATGGHEQFF. The DNA of the CDR3 is TGTGCCAGCAGTGAAGCGACAGGGGGCCATGAGCAGTTCTTC.

This clone showed up just once. V and J are TRBV7-2 and TRBJ2-2; 9 bases line up with TRBD2. This CDR3 is built from 15 residues. Germline V CDR1 and CDR2: SGHTA, FQGNSA. J gave up 1 base and V 3 bases, and 0 bases lay outside the gene matches. For the CDR3, the DNA is TGTGCCAGCAGCTTTAGCGGGGGGAACACCGGGGAGCTGTTTTTT. It yields the protein CASSFSGGNTGELFF.

This rearrangement joins TRBV14 to TRBJ2-1, with D maybe TRBD2 (7 bases). Trimming left V 2 bases short and J 3 bases short, with 23 bases between. The CDR3 has 19 residues. The germline V gene has CDR1 SGHDN and CDR2 FVKESK. This CDR3 is CASSQKGGGAAGRYNEQFF. The CDR3 DNA is TGTGCCAGCAGCCAAAAGGGGGGAGGGGCAGCGGGACGCTACAATGAGCAGTTCTTC.